These T cell receptor beta chains were read from a single sample in a study of blood T cells in healthy people across ages. TCRdb re-called the 5' RACE reads through MiXCR, storing one row per CDR3 protein. The sample has about 670,000 distinct CDR3 sequences; less than 45% are singletons. Sequencing input: blood. The receptors come from a man aged 80 or over in good health. CDR3s include the opening cysteine and the closing phenylalanine or tryptophan. Fields, in order: V gene, D gene, clone size, J gene, CDR3 protein, CDR3 DNA. The D gene is left open where the match is weak. Size values are once, few and many counts, or a class for expanded clones, and some rows have none.

V gene: TRBV6-1; D gene: TRBD2; clone size: .; J gene: TRBJ2-1; CDR3 protein: CASSAGLAAFYNEQFF; CDR3 DNA: TGTGCCAGCAGTGCCGGACTAGCGGCCTTCTACAATGAGCAGTTCTTC
V gene: TRBV4-2; D gene: .; clone size: .; J gene: TRBJ1-3; CDR3 protein: CASSQAYGTSGNTIYF; CDR3 DNA: TGTGCCAGCAGCCAGGCGTACGGGACATCTGGAAACACCATATATTTT
V gene: TRBV20-1; D gene: TRBD2; clone size: few; J gene: TRBJ2-7; CDR3 protein: CSATGLAVPYEQYF; CDR3 DNA: TGCAGTGCTACAGGACTAGCCGTCCCCTACGAGCAGTACTTC
V gene: TRBV7-2; D gene: TRBD2; clone size: few; J gene: TRBJ2-5; CDR3 protein: CASSVQSGGGGETQYF; CDR3 DNA: TGTGCCAGCAGCGTGCAAAGCGGGGGGGGAGGAGAGACCCAGTACTTC
V gene: TRBV7-2; D gene: .; clone size: few; J gene: TRBJ2-3; CDR3 protein: CASSLTGISTDTQYF; CDR3 DNA: TGTGCCAGCAGCTTAACGGGGATTAGCACAGATACGCAGTATTTT
V gene: TRBV6-4; D gene: TRBD2; clone size: many; J gene: TRBJ2-3; CDR3 protein: CASSVRGGGPDTQYF; CDR3 DNA: TGTGCCAGCAGTGTGCGTGGCGGGGGGCCGGATACGCAGTATTTT
V gene: TRBV7-2; D gene: .; clone size: .; J gene: TRBJ2-3; CDR3 protein: CASNRGASTDTQYF; CDR3 DNA: TGTGCCAGCAACCGGGGGGCCAGCACAGATACGCAGTATTTT
V gene: TRBV7-9; D gene: .; clone size: .; J gene: TRBJ2-1; CDR3 protein: CASSLLGGNNEQFF; CDR3 DNA: TGTGCCAGCAGCTTATTAGGGGGAAACAATGAGCAGTTCTTC
V gene: TRBV12-3/TRBV12-4; D gene: .; clone size: .; J gene: TRBJ1-1; CDR3 protein: CASSPVPLNTEAFF; CDR3 DNA: TGTGCCAGCAGCCCCGTGCCGCTGAACACTGAAGCTTTCTTT
V gene: TRBV7-9; D gene: .; clone size: .; J gene: TRBJ2-5; CDR3 protein: CASSLAEGWTQYF; CDR3 DNA: TGTGCCAGCAGCTTAGCGGAGGGATGGACCCAGTACTTC
V gene: TRBV27; D gene: TRBD1; clone size: .; J gene: TRBJ1-4; CDR3 protein: CASSSRRTGGFGNEKLFF; CDR3 DNA: TGTGCCAGCAGTTCGCGGCGGACAGGGGGCTTTGGGAATGAAAAACTGTTTTTT
V gene: TRBV11-2; D gene: .; clone size: .; J gene: TRBJ2-3; CDR3 protein: CASSLDYWPSGSTDTQYF; CDR3 DNA: TGTGCCAGCAGCTTAGATTACTGGCCTAGTGGGAGCACAGATACGCAGTATTTT
V gene: TRBV25-1; D gene: TRBD1; clone size: few; J gene: TRBJ2-7; CDR3 protein: CASRGQGEWEQYF; CDR3 DNA: TGTGCCAGCAGGGGACAGGGGGAGTGGGAGCAGTACTTC
V gene: TRBV5-1; D gene: .; clone size: .; J gene: TRBJ2-1; CDR3 protein: CASSLAPGSHNEQFF; CDR3 DNA: TGCGCCAGCAGCTTGGCCCCGGGATCCCACAATGAGCAGTTCTTC
V gene: TRBV7-2; D gene: TRBD1; clone size: .; J gene: TRBJ1-2; CDR3 protein: CASRIDRASGYTF; CDR3 DNA: TGTGCCAGCAGAATCGACAGGGCATCTGGCTACACCTTC
V gene: TRBV6-2/TRBV6-3; D gene: .; clone size: .; J gene: TRBJ2-5; CDR3 protein: CASVTGSTQYF; CDR3 DNA: TGTGCCAGCGTCACGGGGTCGACCCAGTACTTC
V gene: TRBV4-2; D gene: .; clone size: few; J gene: TRBJ1-2; CDR3 protein: CASSQGATGTGYGYTF; CDR3 DNA: TGTGCCAGCAGCCAAGGAGCTACAGGGACCGGATATGGCTACACCTTC
V gene: TRBV7-2; D gene: TRBD2; clone size: .; J gene: TRBJ2-7; CDR3 protein: CAGSLATSRTSGASYEQYF; CDR3 DNA: TGTGCCGGCAGCTTAGCTACCTCCCGGACTAGCGGGGCCTCCTACGAGCAGTACTTC
V gene: TRBV30; D gene: TRBD2; clone size: few; J gene: TRBJ2-1; CDR3 protein: CAWDKGLAGPNEQFF; CDR3 DNA: TGTGCCTGGGACAAGGGACTAGCGGGACCGAATGAGCAGTTCTTC
V gene: TRBV18; D gene: .; clone size: .; J gene: TRBJ1-6; CDR3 protein: CASSPAESSPPHF; CDR3 DNA: TGTGCCAGCTCACCCGCAGAGAGCTCACCCCCCCACTTT
V gene: TRBV5-1; D gene: .; clone size: .; J gene: TRBJ2-3; CDR3 protein: CASSFLGSKVGTDTQYF; CDR3 DNA: TGCGCCAGCAGCTTCTTAGGCAGTAAAGTAGGCACAGATACGCAGTATTTT
V gene: TRBV7-8; D gene: .; clone size: .; J gene: TRBJ2-3; CDR3 protein: CASSLVGASGPRSYTQYF; CDR3 DNA: TGTGCCAGCAGCTTAGTCGGAGCTTCGGGCCCGCGCTCCTATACGCAGTATTTT
V gene: TRBV11-2; D gene: TRBD1; clone size: .; J gene: TRBJ1-2; CDR3 protein: CASSLVGTGDGYTF; CDR3 DNA: TGTGCCAGCAGCTTAGTGGGGACAGGGGATGGCTACACCTTC
V gene: TRBV15; D gene: .; clone size: .; J gene: TRBJ2-7; CDR3 protein: CATSRAQGYEQYF; CDR3 DNA: TGTGCCACCAGCAGAGCACAGGGTTACGAGCAGTACTTC
V gene: TRBV6-5; D gene: .; clone size: many; J gene: TRBJ2-7; CDR3 protein: CASSYPPLYEQYF; CDR3 DNA: TGTGCCAGCAGTTACCCTCCTCTCTACGAGCAGTACTTC
V gene: TRBV7-2; D gene: TRBD1; clone size: .; J gene: TRBJ1-5; CDR3 protein: CASSSRDSTYSNQPQHF; CDR3 DNA: TGTGCCAGCAGCTCTCGGGACAGCACTTATAGCAATCAGCCCCAGCATTTT
V gene: TRBV7-9; D gene: .; clone size: once; J gene: TRBJ1-4; CDR3 protein: CASSLVRQGQELFF; CDR3 DNA: TGTGCCAGCAGCTTAGTCCGCCAGGGTCAAGAACTGTTTTTT
V gene: TRBV7-8; D gene: .; clone size: .; J gene: TRBJ2-3; CDR3 protein: CANSSLWGGASSDTQYF; CDR3 DNA: TGTGCCAACAGCTCCCTCTGGGGGGGCGCGAGCTCAGATACGCAGTATTTT
V gene: TRBV7-3; D gene: .; clone size: .; J gene: TRBJ1-4; CDR3 protein: CASSSGSHGELFF; CDR3 DNA: TGTGCCAGCAGCTCTGGATCCCATGGTGAACTGTTTTTT
V gene: TRBV14; D gene: TRBD2; clone size: .; J gene: TRBJ2-7; CDR3 protein: CASSRTASGHNEQYF; CDR3 DNA: TGTGCCAGCAGCCGAACCGCTAGCGGTCACAATGAGCAGTACTTC
V gene: TRBV13; D gene: TRBD1; clone size: few; J gene: TRBJ2-7; CDR3 protein: CASSLGLRQGSNEQYF; CDR3 DNA: TGTGCCAGCAGCTTAGGCTTGCGACAGGGCAGCAACGAGCAGTACTTC
V gene: TRBV5-1; D gene: .; clone size: .; J gene: TRBJ2-7; CDR3 protein: CASIGPGSYEQYF; CDR3 DNA: TGCGCCAGCATTGGTCCAGGGTCCTACGAGCAGTACTTC
V gene: TRBV2; D gene: .; clone size: .; J gene: TRBJ2-2; CDR3 protein: CASSEWAGNTGELFF; CDR3 DNA: TGTGCCAGCAGTGAATGGGCAGGGAACACCGGGGAGCTGTTTTTT
V gene: TRBV30; D gene: .; clone size: few; J gene: TRBJ2-3; CDR3 protein: CARTETDTQYF; CDR3 DNA: TGTGCCAGAACCGAGACAGATACGCAGTATTTT
V gene: TRBV6-2/TRBV6-3; D gene: TRBD2; clone size: .; J gene: TRBJ2-5; CDR3 protein: CASSLQRGGRQETQYF; CDR3 DNA: TGTGCCAGCAGTCTGCAGCGGGGGGGCCGTCAAGAGACCCAGTACTTC